The 21 T cell receptor beta chains presented below share a single source sample, sequenced in a study of T-cell reconstitution after alpha-beta-depleted transplantation in children. The TCRbeta library incorporated unique molecular identifiers. MiXCR was run by TCRdb on the PCR reads, yielding one entry per CDR3 protein. The sample lists about 980,000 distinct CDR3 sequences; 25% to 35% were seen once. Sequencing used PBMCs, mostly from graft donor cells, obtained 360 days after TCRalphabeta/CD19-depleted stem cell transplant. These receptors all stem from a boy less than two years old who had a stem cell transplant for SCID, so the T cells may come from the graft donor.

The chain uses TRBV4-3 and TRBJ2-7; D gene ambiguous. The CDR3 is made up of 16 amino acids. V gave up 2 bases and J gave up 2 bases, with 16 bases separating them. Germline V CDR1 and CDR2: LGHNA, YSLEER. The CDR3 coding sequence is TGCGCCAGCAGCCAAAGCACCGTACTGGGCCCCTACGAGCAGTACTTC. It specifies CASSQSTVLGPYEQYF.

V gene TRBV20-1 combines with J gene TRBJ2-3; D is possibly TRBD2 (6 bases). CDR3 length: 13 amino acids. V shed 1 base and J shed 9 bases, with 14 bases lying between them. Germline V CDR1 and CDR2: DFQATT, SNEGSKA (reference sequence). The CDR3 sequence: CSARGLEKGTQYF. DNA for the CDR3: TGCAGTGCTAGAGGACTAGAGAAGGGCACGCAGTATTTT.

The chain recombines TRBV20-1 with TRBJ1-1; D unclear. The CDR3 has 14 residues. Per the germline V gene, CDR1 is DFQATT and CDR2 is SNEGSKA (reference sequence). V lost 1 base and J 0 bases, leaving 9 bases between the germline ends. CDR3 DNA sequence: TGCAGTGCTAGAGGGCTACCGATGAACACTGAAGCTTTCTTT. It encodes CSARGLPMNTEAFF.

This clonotype was recorded a few times. The V call is TRBV4-1, the J call TRBJ2-3; 11 bases are a match to TRBD2. The CDR3 consists of 16 residues. The germline V gene has CDR1 MGHRA and CDR2 YSYEKL. After removal of 4 bases from V and 4 bases from J, the junction contained 7 bases not matched to a gene. CDR3 coding DNA: TGCGCCAGCAGCCCCACTAGCGGGGGAACGGCAGATACGCAGTATTTT. Its protein is CASSPTSGGTADTQYF.

This clonotype was picked up a small number of times. This sequence joins TRBV10-3 and TRBJ2-1; D perhaps matches TRBD1 (6 bases). Germline lookup yields CDR1 ENHRY and CDR2 SYGVKD. This CDR3 comprises 16 residues. V gave up 6 bases and J gave up 5 bases, with 20 bases separating them. The CDR3 here is CAIRPTGKSVDNEQFF. The DNA of the CDR3 is TGTGCCATCAGGCCCACAGGGAAGTCCGTTGACAATGAGCAGTTCTTC.

The chain combines TRBV4-1 with TRBJ2-7, with 7 nucleotides matching TRBD2. The CDR3 spans 17 residues. V gave up 1 base and J gave up 2 bases; unmatched junction bases: 11. CDR1 MGHRA and CDR2 YSYEKL come from the germline V gene. The chain's CDR3 is CASSQVVSGGGTYEQYF. CDR3 in DNA: TGCGCCAGCAGCCAAGTCGTCTCCGGGGGAGGGACCTACGAGCAGTACTTC.

The CDR3 is CASSLLLAGDNPYNEQFF. CDR3 sequence (DNA): TGTGCCAGCAGCTTATTGCTAGCGGGAGATAACCCGTACAATGAGCAGTTCTTC. The chain links TRBV11-1 to TRBJ2-1; 10 bases map to TRBD2. The V gene end was trimmed by 2 bases and the J gene end by 4 bases; junction bases not matched to a gene: 11. CDR3 length: 18 amino acids. Per the germline V gene, CDR1 is SGHAT and CDR2 is FQDESV (reference sequence).

CDR3: CASRPQGGRFYNEQFF. The CDR3 DNA reads TGTGCCAGCAGGCCACAGGGGGGCCGATTCTACAATGAGCAGTTCTTC. The rearrangement links TRBV12-3 or TRBV12-4 to TRBJ2-1, with 8 bases fitting TRBD1. The CDR3 is 16 residues long. Germline trimming cut 6 bases from V and 3 bases from J; bases unmatched to any gene: 10.

The J gene is TRBJ2-2, the V gene TRBV29-1; D is perhaps TRBD2 (6 bases). V was pared by 1 base and J by 4 bases, with 13 bases between. This CDR3 is 15 amino acids long. Germline values: CDR1 SQVTM, CDR2 ANQGSEA. This CDR3 reads CSVEVAGGITGELFF. DNA of the CDR3: TGCAGCGTTGAAGTAGCAGGCGGGATCACCGGGGAGCTGTTTTTT.

This rearrangement joins TRBV12-3 or TRBV12-4 to TRBJ2-2; D is perhaps TRBD1 (6 bases). Deletions cut 5 bases from V and 7 bases from J, with 11 bases between. This CDR3 is built from 13 residues. CDR3 residues: CASSLGQIGELFF. The CDR3 bases are TGTGCCAGCAGTCTTGGACAGATCGGGGAGCTGTTTTTT.

This clonotype has a handful of counts. The CDR3 DNA reads TGCGCCAGCAGCCAAGGGTTCGGGGCCTACGAGCAGTACTTC. Translating gives CASSQGFGAYEQYF. The chain couples TRBV4-3 to TRBJ2-7; D possibly corresponds to TRBD2 (5 bases). Germline CDR1 LGHNA, CDR2 YSLEER. With 1 base removed from V and 2 bases from J, the gap between germline ends came to 9 bases. This CDR3 is 14 amino acids long.

J is TRBJ2-4 and V is TRBV29-1, with D uncertain. Germline V gene lookup returns CDR1 SQVTM and CDR2 ANQGSEA. Trimming removed 1 base from V and 15 bases from J, with 13 bases in between. This CDR3 contains 11 residues. CDR3 nucleotides: TGCAGCGTTGAAGTCGGTAGGATATGGTACTTC. This codes for CSVEVGRIWYF.

This clonotype was seen many times. J is TRBJ2-3 and V is TRBV7-6, with 7 bases lining up with TRBD2. The CDR3 covers 16 residues. V gave up 5 bases and J gave up 2 bases; unmatched junction bases: 10. Germline CDR1 reads SGHVS; CDR2 reads FNYEAQ. CDR3: CASSPLRDYSTDTQYF. The CDR3 DNA is TGTGCCAGCAGCCCACTCAGGGACTACTCCACAGATACGCAGTATTTT.

This clonotype was counted only a few times. The chain recombines TRBV10-3 with TRBJ1-1; D is unclear. The V end lost 7 bases, the J end lost 4 bases, and 16 bases lay between the germline ends. Germline V CDR1 and CDR2: ENHRY, SYGVKD. There are 14 residues in the CDR3. Written as DNA, the CDR3 is TGTGCCATCAAAAGCCCGGATAGCCCCACTGAAGCTTTCTTT. Its translation: CAIKSPDSPTEAFF.

This rearrangement joins TRBV7-6 to TRBJ1-6; D is uncertain. V lost 1 base and J lost 11, with 24 bases in between. The CDR3 loop spans 18 amino acids. Germline values: CDR1 SGHVS, CDR2 FNYEAQ. The CDR3 loop reads CASSLEPLTTEHGPPLHF. The CDR3, as DNA: TGTGCCAGCAGCTTAGAGCCCCTCACCACGGAGCACGGGCCACCCCTCCACTTT.

This clonotype has a handful of counts. The gene calls are TRBV9 and TRBJ2-1; no definite D call. The CDR3 covers 16 residues. Trimming took off 0 bases at V and 6 bases at J, with 16 bases between the two ends. Germline V gene lookup returns CDR1 SGDLS and CDR2 YYNGEE. The chain's CDR3 is CASSVGGFQAGNEQFF. The CDR3 DNA follows: TGTGCCAGCAGCGTAGGTGGTTTCCAGGCAGGCAATGAGCAGTTCTTC.

In its sample, this clonotype was seen a few times. V gene TRBV28 combines with J gene TRBJ2-2, with a weak D call TRBD1 (6 bases). The V gene's germline CDR1 is MDHEN and CDR2 SYDVKM. Trimming pared 3 bases from V and 2 bases from J, leaving 10 bases between. This CDR3 is 15 amino acids long. CDR3 sequence: CASSLGDINTGELFF. The CDR3, as DNA: TGTGCCAGCAGTTTGGGGGACATAAACACCGGGGAGCTGTTTTTT.

The chain links TRBV27 to TRBJ2-6; D may be TRBD1 or TRBD2 (5 bases each). Germline assignment: CDR1 MNHEY and CDR2 SMNVEV (reference sequence). Trimming took off 1 base at V and 0 bases at J, with 7 bases between the two ends. The length of the CDR3 is 16 residues. DNA for the CDR3: TGTGCCAGCAGTTTATTCGGGGCCTCTGGGGCCAACGTCCTGACTTTC. Protein product: CASSLFGASGANVLTF.

This chain joins TRBV24-1 and TRBJ2-1; 10 bases fit TRBD2. This CDR3 region has 15 residues. CDR1 is KGHDR, CDR2 SFDVKD, per germline. J was trimmed by 7 bases and V by 5 bases; bases with no gene match: 7. The CDR3 loop is CATSAGSGGENEQFF. As DNA, the CDR3 is TGTGCCACCAGTGCTGGCAGCGGGGGGGAGAATGAGCAGTTCTTC.

This clonotype was seen a handful of times. V is TRBV5-1 and J is TRBJ2-3; D might be TRBD1 or TRBD2, each matching 5 bases. The CDR3 is 14 residues long. Germline CDR1 SGHRS, CDR2 YFSETQ. V was trimmed by 3 bases and J by 6 bases, leaving 14 bases between them. DNA of the CDR3: TGCGCCAGCAGCTCCGGGACCCAAGGGGATACGCAGTATTTT. Translated: CASSSGTQGDTQYF.

The gene calls are TRBV4-1 and TRBJ2-4, with D perhaps matching TRBD2 (5 bases). Trimming stripped 4 bases from V and 7 bases from J, with 23 bases between. Germline-derived CDR1 and CDR2 are MGHRA and YSYEKL. The CDR3 has 17 amino acids. DNA of the CDR3: TGCGCCAGCAGCCCTCACCCTCTTATGAACGGCGGGAACATTCAGTACTTC. This gives the protein CASSPHPLMNGGNIQYF.